A selection of T cell receptor beta chains follows, all from one sample in a study of shared clonotypes between healthy human individuals. TCRdb's copy holds only in-frame clones and misses some; the assay was immunoSEQ multiplex PCR. The sample lists a few hundred thousand clones, 74% seen once, with approximately 10% in the top ten. The sample was memory CD4+ T cells sorted from blood. The receptors derive from a man younger than 45 in good health. CDR3s include the opening cysteine and the closing phenylalanine or tryptophan. D genes are given only for firm matches. Some rows mark clone size as missing; the rest say once, few, many or name a class of expanded clone.

d_gene: TRBD2; abundance: -; v_gene: TRBV28; j_gene: TRBJ2-1; CDR3nt: TGTGCCAGCAGTTTACAAGCGAAGCGGGACGGGCAGTTCTTC; CDR3aa: CASSLQAKRDGQFF
d_gene: -; abundance: -; v_gene: TRBV9; j_gene: TRBJ2-1; CDR3nt: TGTGCCAGCAGCGTAGAGGCAGGGTATAAGGGCTACAATGAGCAGTTCTTC; CDR3aa: CASSVEAGYKGYNEQFF
d_gene: TRBD2; abundance: -; v_gene: TRBV10-1; j_gene: TRBJ2-3; CDR3nt: TGCGCCAGCAGTAAAGCGGGACCCACAGATACGCAGTATTTT; CDR3aa: CASSKAGPTDTQYF
d_gene: -; abundance: -; v_gene: TRBV4-2; j_gene: TRBJ1-2; CDR3nt: TGTGCCAGCAGCCAAACTCACGGGGGCAGTGGGCGAATGGAATATGGCTACACCTTC; CDR3aa: CASSQTHGGSGRMEYGYTF
d_gene: TRBD1; abundance: -; v_gene: TRBV30; j_gene: TRBJ2-1; CDR3nt: TGTGCCTGGACCACAGGGGTCTACAATGAGCAGTTCTTC; CDR3aa: CAWTTGVYNEQFF
d_gene: TRBD1; abundance: -; v_gene: TRBV25-1; j_gene: TRBJ2-5; CDR3nt: TGTGCCAGCAGTTTCGGACAGGACAGGACGTACCAAGAGACCCAGTACTTC; CDR3aa: CASSFGQDRTYQETQYF
d_gene: -; abundance: few; v_gene: TRBV4-1; j_gene: TRBJ2-2; CDR3nt: TGCGCCAGCAGCCCCAGGGAGCAGGTCACCGGGGAGCTGTTTTTT; CDR3aa: CASSPREQVTGELFF
d_gene: -; abundance: few; v_gene: TRBV2; j_gene: TRBJ1-5; CDR3nt: TGTGCCAGCCAACAGGGAAACAATCAGCCCCAGCATTTT; CDR3aa: CASQQGNNQPQHF
d_gene: TRBD1; abundance: many; v_gene: TRBV2; j_gene: TRBJ2-3; CDR3nt: TGTGCCAGCAGTGATAGGGACAGGGGAGATACGCAGTATTTT; CDR3aa: CASSDRDRGDTQYF
d_gene: -; abundance: -; v_gene: TRBV14; j_gene: TRBJ2-5; CDR3nt: TGTGCCAGCAGCCAAGGGGGGACATTACAAGGGACCCAGTACTTC; CDR3aa: CASSQGGTLQGTQYF
d_gene: TRBD1; abundance: -; v_gene: TRBV28; j_gene: TRBJ1-2; CDR3nt: TGTGCCAGCAACATCAGGGGGCTAGATGGCTACACCTTC; CDR3aa: CASNIRGLDGYTF
d_gene: -; abundance: -; v_gene: TRBV5-1; j_gene: TRBJ1-2; CDR3nt: TGCGCCAGCAGCCGCCCGGACAGCAACTATGGCTACACCTTC; CDR3aa: CASSRPDSNYGYTF
d_gene: -; abundance: -; v_gene: TRBV27; j_gene: TRBJ1-1; CDR3nt: TGTGCCAGCAGTTTATTTCTGGGGGGGAACACTGAAGCTTTCTTT; CDR3aa: CASSLFLGGNTEAFF
d_gene: -; abundance: -; v_gene: TRBV11-2; j_gene: TRBJ1-2; CDR3nt: TGTGCCAGCAGCAGACCCCGGGTCTATGGCTACACCTTC; CDR3aa: CASSRPRVYGYTF
d_gene: -; abundance: -; v_gene: TRBV11-2; j_gene: TRBJ2-1; CDR3nt: TGTGCCAGCAGCCATTGGACAGGATCAACTAGCCGGGGGTCCAATGAGCAGTTCTTC; CDR3aa: CASSHWTGSTSRGSNEQFF
d_gene: -; abundance: -; v_gene: TRBV5-5; j_gene: TRBJ1-4; CDR3nt: TGTGCCAGCAGCTTGGCGACAGGATATGAAAAACTGTTTTTT; CDR3aa: CASSLATGYEKLFF